Sequencing of this T cell receptor (beta chain) was carried out in a study of OX40 agonist ivuxolimab in advanced cancers. The wider study: As their treatment, patients were administered ivuxolimab, an agonistic anti-OX40 (CD134) antibody.

Data came from immunoSEQ multiplex PCR; TCRdb stores just in-frame clones and leaves some out. The table lists several thousand clones, about 70% of them singletons, with roughly 56% in the top ten. CDR3 size: 14 residues. The germline CDR1 and CDR2 sequences are MDHEN and SYDVKM. V was clipped by 2 bases and J by 8 bases, with 10 bases between them. This clone has a count of ten or more. Its antigen is not known. General study points: Mean expanded clone counts were higher in CD8+ than CD4+ T cells. At doses 0.1 to 3.0 mg/kg, CD4+ and CD8+ clones expanded. Low normalized clonal expansion also occurred in some nonresponding patients.

Here the sequenced sample was CD4+ or CD8+ T cells sorted from blood, taken in a trial of the OX40 agonist ivuxolimab. The sequence came from an adult with an advanced solid tumor such as melanoma, head and neck, liver or kidney cancer. The chain is built from TRBV28 and TRBJ1-6; perhaps TRBD1 as D (5 bases). CDR3 bases: TGTGCCAGCAGTTTACAGGGAGACCATTCACCCCTCCACTTT. Protein product: CASSLQGDHSPLHF. Full variable domain (missing parts from reference TRBV28 and TRBJ1-6): DVKVTQSSRYLVKRTGEKVFLECVQDMDHENMFWYRQDPGLGLRLIYFSYDVKMKEKGDIPEGYSVSREKKERFSLILESASTNQTSMYLCASSLQGDHSPLHFGNGTRLTVT.